The 20 T cell receptor beta chains below were found in one sample sequenced in a study of control samples from healthy donors and cancer patients. TCRdb keeps only in-frame clones here, not all; method: immunoSEQ multiplex PCR. Among some 80,000 clones listed, roughly 91% were seen once. The specimen was blood. Source of these receptors: a man aged 45-65 years in good health.

The V call is TRBV29-1, the J call TRBJ1-2, with D unclear. CDR3 length: 12 amino acids. V was trimmed by 4 bases and J by 0 bases, leaving 6 bases between them. Germline CDR1 and CDR2: SQVTM and ANQGSEA. CDR3 sequence reads: CSVVIPNYGYTF. The CDR3 DNA reads TGCAGCGTTGTTATTCCTAACTATGGCTACACCTTC.

This CDR3 is CASSSSIRGETQYF. The DNA for the CDR3 is TGTGCCAGTAGTAGTTCCATCCGAGGGGAGACCCAGTACTTC. The chain joins TRBV19 to TRBJ2-5, with D tentatively TRBD2 (5 bases). The V end was cut by 4 bases, the J end by 5 bases, with 14 bases between. Per the germline V gene, CDR1 is LNHDA and CDR2 is SQIVND (reference sequence). The CDR3 is 14 residues long.

The J gene is TRBJ1-4, the V gene TRBV6-1, with 11 bases aligning to TRBD1. This CDR3 spans 17 amino acids. Losses at the gene ends were 4 bases for V and 7 bases for J; bases not matched to a gene: 11. Germline CDR1 reads MNHNS; CDR2 reads SASEGT. CDR3 residues: CASSAGTGGTRGEKLFF. As DNA, the CDR3 is TGTGCCAGCAGTGCAGGGACAGGGGGGACCCGGGGTGAAAAACTGTTTTTT.

The chain joins TRBV5-1 to TRBJ1-1; perhaps TRBD1 as D (5 bases). Germline-derived CDR1 and CDR2 are SGHRS and YFSETQ. This CDR3 is built from 15 residues. Trimming cost V 1 base and J 3 bases, with 13 bases left between them. The CDR3 loop reads CASSLMPGMDTEAFF. The CDR3 DNA follows: TGCGCCAGCAGCTTGATGCCAGGGATGGACACTGAAGCTTTCTTT.

The chain employs TRBV5-1 and TRBJ2-3, with D maybe TRBD1 (5 bases). The V gene's germline CDR1 is SGHRS and CDR2 YFSETQ. Trimming shortened V by 0 bases and J by 5 bases, and 10 bases separated the two germline ends. This CDR3 spans 14 amino acids. The CDR3: CASSLARVGDTQYF. The CDR3 coding sequence is TGCGCCAGCAGCTTGGCCAGGGTCGGAGATACGCAGTATTTT.

The chain is built from TRBV5-1 and TRBJ2-1; 12 bases match TRBD2. The CDR3 covers 15 residues. J lost 8 bases, V lost 3 bases, and 6 bases had no gene match. The germline CDR1 and CDR2 sequences are SGHRS and YFSETQ. The CDR3 nucleotides read TGCGCCAGCAGCTGGTCACTAGCGGGGGGACATGAGCAGTTCTTC. This sequence encodes CASSWSLAGGHEQFF.

J is TRBJ1-5 and V is TRBV6-6; D not certain. Germline CDR1 reads MNHNY; CDR2 reads SVGAGI (reference sequence). Trimming cost V 2 bases and J 2 bases, with 7 bases left between them. CDR3 size: 14 residues. The CDR3 protein is CASSYGAGNQPQHF. CDR3 sequence (DNA): TGTGCCAGCAGTTACGGAGCGGGCAATCAGCCCCAGCATTTT.

The rearrangement joins TRBV6-6 to TRBJ2-2; 7 nucleotides line up with TRBD1. The length of the CDR3 is 15 residues. CDR1 is MNHNY, CDR2 SVGAGI, per germline (reference sequence). V trimming: 2 bases; J trimming: 0 bases; junction bases outside the gene matches: 0. CDR3 amino acids: CASSYTGANTGELFF. The DNA of the CDR3 is TGTGCCAGCAGTTACACAGGGGCGAACACCGGGGAGCTGTTTTTT.

CDR3 amino acids: CASSSGETQYF. The CDR3 DNA sequence: TGTGCCAGCAGTTCGGGAGAGACCCAGTACTTC. The chain couples TRBV27 to TRBJ2-5; D ambiguous. The CDR3 is made up of 11 amino acids. The V end was cut by 4 bases, the J end by 4 bases, with 4 bases between. Germline CDR1 is MNHEY and CDR2 is SMNVEV (reference sequence).

The V and J genes are TRBV14 and TRBJ2-5, with 12 bases lining up with TRBD2. Germline V gene lookup returns CDR1 SGHDN and CDR2 FVKESK. Germline trimming cut 4 bases from V and 5 bases from J; bases unmatched to any gene: 14. The CDR3 sequence is 18 residues long. CDR3 sequence: CASSPRALAGGVYETQYF. The CDR3 DNA sequence: TGTGCCAGCAGCCCACGAGCCCTAGCGGGGGGGGTTTACGAGACCCAGTACTTC.

The rearrangement joins TRBV6-4 to TRBJ1-1; 8 bases fit TRBD1. The germline CDR1 and CDR2 sequences are MRHNA and SNTAGT. The CDR3 totals 13 residues. Trimming removed 9 bases from V and 1 base from J; junction bases left unmatched: 4. The CDR3 sequence: CASSTGENTEAFF. CDR3 nucleotide sequence: TGTGCCAGTTCGACAGGGGAGAACACTGAAGCTTTCTTT.

This chain joins TRBV10-3 and TRBJ2-7, with 9 bases fitting TRBD1. Germline CDR1 is ENHRY and CDR2 is SYGVKD. The V segment lost 4 bases and the J segment 3 bases; nucleotides outside the gene matches: 7. This CDR3 spans 15 amino acids. CDR3 amino acids: CAISAGTGLNYEQYF. The CDR3 DNA reads TGTGCCATCAGTGCGGGGACAGGGCTTAACTACGAGCAGTACTTC.

The chain combines TRBV11-3 with TRBJ2-3; TRBD2 might be the D (6 bases). V was shortened by 6 bases and J by 2 bases, with 18 bases between the two germline ends. Germline CDR1 reads SGHNT; CDR2 reads YENEEA. The CDR3 runs 16 residues. CDR3 sequence reads: CASRRTGTLNTDTQYF. The CDR3 nucleotides read TGTGCCAGCAGGCGCACCGGGACTTTAAACACAGATACGCAGTATTTT.

The gene calls are TRBV19 and TRBJ1-1; D gene ambiguous. Germline V gene sequence: CDR1 LNHDA, CDR2 SQIVND (reference sequence). This CDR3 has 14 residues. V lost 3 bases to trimming and J lost 6 bases, with 14 bases between them. CDR3 residues: CASSIVAARAEAFF. CDR3 nucleotides: TGTGCCAGTAGTATTGTTGCGGCCCGCGCTGAAGCTTTCTTT.

Of note for this clone: This sample includes further DNA sequences coding for the same CDR3. J is TRBJ1-2 and V is TRBV7-9; D perhaps matches TRBD1 (6 bases). V lost 3 bases, J lost 9 bases, and 14 bases lay in between. The germline CDR1 and CDR2 sequences are SEHNR and FQNEAQ (reference sequence). CDR3 length equals 13 residues. CDR3 in DNA: TGTGCCAGCAGCTTGCGCCAGGGGCCAAGCTACACCTTC. It encodes CASSLRQGPSYTF.

CDR3 nucleotide sequence: TGTGCCAGCTCCGAACAGGCCACGAACACTGAAGCTTTCTTT. Its protein is CASSEQATNTEAFF. The V gene is TRBV6-4, the J gene TRBJ1-1; D may be TRBD1 (5 bases). V lost 8 bases and J 1 base, leaving 14 bases between the germline ends. The CDR3 sequence is 14 residues long. Germline loops: CDR1 MRHNA, CDR2 SNTAGT.

This clone was seen a handful of times. The genes are TRBV6-5 and TRBJ2-1; possibly TRBD2 for D (7 bases). Trimming pared 5 bases from V and 5 bases from J, leaving 13 bases between. This CDR3 is 14 amino acids long. Germline loops: CDR1 MNHEY, CDR2 SVGAGI. The CDR3 sequence is CASSPRGPNNEQFF. The CDR3 DNA reads TGTGCCAGCAGTCCGCGGGGGCCCAACAATGAGCAGTTCTTC.

J is TRBJ1-6 and V is TRBV5-5; D call uncertain. The V end lost 0 bases, the J end lost 3 bases, and 10 bases lay between the germline ends. This CDR3 has 16 residues. The germline gives CDR1 SGHKS, CDR2 YYEKEE (reference sequence). The CDR3 bases are TGTGCCAGCAGCTTGGGAAGGGAGTACTATAATTCACCCCTCCACTTT. Residues: CASSLGREYYNSPLHF.

In DNA form, the CDR3 reads TGTGCCAGCAGTGATTACCTACACAACTATGGCTACACCTTC. Amino acid sequence: CASSDYLHNYGYTF. V usage is TRBV6-1 and J usage is TRBJ1-2; D gene uncertain. Germline CDR1 MNHNS, CDR2 SASEGT. This CDR3 comprises 14 residues. The V end was cut by 3 bases, the J end by 2 bases, with 10 bases between.

The CDR3 region has the DNA TGTGCCAGCAGCTCCTATGGGAGGGGCGACACTGAAGCTTTCTTT. This sequence encodes CASSSYGRGDTEAFF. This rearrangement joins TRBV3-1 (or the pseudogene TRBV3-2) to TRBJ1-1, with D perhaps matching TRBD1 (5 bases). V lost 5 bases, J lost 3 bases, and 16 bases lay in between. The germline V gene encodes CDR1 LGHDT and CDR2 YNNKEL (reference sequence). The CDR3 is 15 residues long.